The T cell receptor (beta chain) under discussion was sequenced for a study of shared T cell receptors in the human thymus. The CDR3 has 17 amino acids. With V trimmed by 6 bases and J by 8 bases, 19 bases remained unmatched. Germline V gene data show CDR1 as SQVTM and CDR2 as ANQGSEA. TCRdb keeps only in-frame clones here, not all; method: immunoSEQ multiplex PCR. This sample has roughly 660,000 clones, with 85% to 90% found just once. These sequences were also reported in another study, on human thymus T cells. This second report adds: Corrective heart surgery yielded the resections from which the thymus tissue came. Gene usage (both V and J) appeared biased in thymic and blood repertoires.

The J gene is TRBJ2-1, the V gene TRBV29-1; 10 bases fit TRBD1. The source material was thymocytes. This clonotype was sampled from a boy under two years old with a congenital heart defect. CDR3 sequence reads: CSVATRSRDRGFHEQFF. The CDR3 DNA follows: TGCAGCGTCGCGACGAGAAGCCGGGACAGGGGATTCCATGAGCAGTTCTTC.